What follows are 10 T cell receptor beta chains derived from one specimen sequenced in a study of Ad26.COV2.S vaccination and SARS-CoV-2 variants. Clones were sequenced by immunoSEQ multiplex PCR, and TCRdb holds only the in-frame ones, with some missing. The sample holds about 350,000 clones; about 88% are singletons and the top ten take about 3.3%. The sample's treatment: some 19 received Ad26.COV2.S at low or high dose, single or two shots; five or six received placebo; per-sample allocation not given. Samples analyzed were those drawn on day 63 after the first vaccine or placebo injection. The sample here was peripheral blood, taken in a trial of Ad26.COV2.S vaccine versus placebo. The receptors shown here come from a person between 18 and 59 years old who received the Ad26.COV2.S COVID-19 vaccine or a placebo.

V gene TRBV20-1 combines with J gene TRBJ2-3, with D unclear. Germline V gene sequence: CDR1 DFQATT, CDR2 SNEGSKA (reference sequence). Trimming took 5 bases from V and 4 from J, leaving 7 bases between them. CDR3 length equals 11 residues. DNA for the CDR3: TGCAGTGCTCCCCGTTCAGATACGCAGTATTTT. Its protein is CSAPRSDTQYF.

V and J are TRBV2 and TRBJ2-7; D gene uncertain. V was clipped by 7 bases and J by 7 bases, with 14 bases between them. CDR3 size: 12 residues. Germline assignment: CDR1 SNHLY and CDR2 FYNNEI. CDR3 sequence reads: CASNSVDLEQYF. In nucleotides, the CDR3 is TGTGCCAGCAATTCAGTCGACCTGGAGCAGTACTTC.

The V gene is TRBV7-2, the J gene TRBJ1-1; 7 positions agree with TRBD1. The CDR3 is 14 residues long. Germline V gene sequence: CDR1 SGHTA, CDR2 FQGNSA. Trimming removed 1 base from V and 4 bases from J; junction bases left unmatched: 3. The CDR3 DNA reads TGTGCCAGCAGCTTAGTACAGGGGATCACTGAAGCTTTCTTT. This translates into CASSLVQGITEAFF. The full variable domain, in which reference TRBV7-2 and TRBJ1-1 provide the parts outside the CDR3, is GAGVSQSPSNKVTEKGKDVELRCDPISGHTALYWYRQSLGQGLEFLIYFQGNSAPDKSGLPSDRFSAERTGGSVSTLTIQRTQQEDSAVYLCASSLVQGITEAFFGQGTRLTVV.

The chain uses TRBV4-1 and TRBJ1-2; a possible D gene is TRBD1 (6 bases). CDR1 MGHRA and CDR2 YSYEKL come from the germline V gene. V was shortened by 0 bases and J by 5 bases, with 19 bases between the two germline ends. The CDR3 is 17 residues long. CDR3 residues: CASSQDLGAGAQYGYTF. Here the CDR3 DNA reads TGCGCCAGCAGCCAAGATTTGGGGGCAGGGGCTCAATATGGCTACACCTTC.

This rearrangement joins TRBV29-1 to TRBJ2-7, with no clear D. The CDR3 sequence is 11 residues long. CDR1 SQVTM and CDR2 ANQGSEA come from the germline V gene. V was trimmed by 3 bases and J by 5 bases, leaving 8 bases between them. CDR3 residues: CSVEGANEQYF. Written as DNA, the CDR3 is TGCAGCGTTGAGGGCGCCAACGAGCAGTACTTC.

This clone was observed a few times. The gene calls are TRBV11-2 and TRBJ1-1; D remains unclear. From germline, CDR1 is SGHAT and CDR2 FQNNGV. CDR3 size: 15 residues. With 5 bases removed from V and 0 bases from J, the gap between germline ends came to 13 bases. The CDR3, as DNA: TGTGCCAGCAGCCCGAAGATAGTACTGAACACTGAAGCTTTCTTT. As protein: CASSPKIVLNTEAFF.

The chain couples TRBV5-6 to TRBJ2-1, with 9 positions matching TRBD2. The CDR3 length is 16 residues. Germline V gene lookup returns CDR1 SGHDT and CDR2 YYEEEE. J was trimmed by 5 bases and V by 4 bases; bases with no gene match: 10. The CDR3 DNA is TGTGCCAGCAGCGCGGCCGGGACTAGCTTTAACAATGAGCAGTTCTTC. This translates into CASSAAGTSFNNEQFF. The entire variable domain, with the rest obtained from reference TRBV5-6 and TRBJ2-1, is as follows: DAGVTQSPTHLIKTRGQQVTLRCSPKSGHDTVSWYQQALGQGPQFIFQYYEEEERQRGNFPDRFSGHQFPNYSSELNVNALLLGDSALYLCASSAAGTSFNNEQFFGPGTRLTVL.

The chain recombines TRBV11-2 with TRBJ2-3; TRBD2 aligns across 8 bases. In germline, CDR1 is SGHAT, CDR2 FQNNGV. This CDR3 spans 15 amino acids. Germline trimming cut 1 base from V and 4 bases from J; bases unmatched to any gene: 4. CDR3 sequence (DNA): TGTGCCAGCAGCTTAGCGTCGGGAGGGCCAGATACGCAGTATTTT. Amino acid sequence: CASSLASGGPDTQYF.

The CDR3 loop is CSVTRYNEQFF. DNA of the CDR3: TGCAGCGTTACAAGGTACAATGAGCAGTTCTTC. This chain connects TRBV29-1 to TRBJ2-1; no firm D call. In germline, CDR1 is SQVTM, CDR2 ANQGSEA. Trimming cost V 5 bases and J 4 bases, with 6 bases left between them. CDR3 length: 11 residues.

This clone was counted once. V and J are TRBV18 and TRBJ2-3; D ambiguous. V lost 3 bases and J 4 bases, leaving 14 bases between the germline ends. In germline, CDR1 is KGHSH, CDR2 LQKENI. The CDR3 consists of 15 residues. CDR3 nucleotide sequence: TGTGCCAGCTCACCGAAAACACCTACCTCAGATACGCAGTATTTT. This translates into CASSPKTPTSDTQYF.